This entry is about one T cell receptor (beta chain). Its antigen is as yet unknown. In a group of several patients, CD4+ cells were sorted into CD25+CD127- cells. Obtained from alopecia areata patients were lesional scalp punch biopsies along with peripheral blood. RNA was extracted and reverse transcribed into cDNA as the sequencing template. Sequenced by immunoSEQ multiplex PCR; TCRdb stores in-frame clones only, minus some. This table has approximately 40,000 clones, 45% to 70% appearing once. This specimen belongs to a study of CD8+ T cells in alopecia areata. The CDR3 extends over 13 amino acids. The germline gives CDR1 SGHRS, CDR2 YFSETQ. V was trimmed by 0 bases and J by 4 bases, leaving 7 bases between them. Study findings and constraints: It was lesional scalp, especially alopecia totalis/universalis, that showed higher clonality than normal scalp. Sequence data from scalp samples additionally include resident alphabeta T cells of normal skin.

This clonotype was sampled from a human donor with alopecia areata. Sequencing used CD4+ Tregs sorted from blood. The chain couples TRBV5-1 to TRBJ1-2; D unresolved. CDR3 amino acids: CASSLDPAYGYTF. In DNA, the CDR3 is TGCGCCAGCAGCTTGGATCCCGCCTATGGCTACACCTTC.